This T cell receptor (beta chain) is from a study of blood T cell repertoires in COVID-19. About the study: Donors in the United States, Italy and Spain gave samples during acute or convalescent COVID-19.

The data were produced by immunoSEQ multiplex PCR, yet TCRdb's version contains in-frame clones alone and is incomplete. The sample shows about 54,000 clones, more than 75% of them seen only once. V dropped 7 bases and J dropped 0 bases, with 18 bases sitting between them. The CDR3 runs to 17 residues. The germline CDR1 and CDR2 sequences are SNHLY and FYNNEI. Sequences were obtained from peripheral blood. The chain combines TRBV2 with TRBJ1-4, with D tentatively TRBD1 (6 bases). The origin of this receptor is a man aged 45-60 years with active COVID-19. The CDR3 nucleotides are TGTGCCAGCACTCTATCAGGGGCTCCCACAACTAATGAAAAACTGTTTTTT. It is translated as CASTLSGAPTTNEKLFF.